This T cell receptor beta chain was retrieved from a study of cytomegalovirus exposure and HLA in healthy donors. Overall study: HLA-typed donors were the source of approximately 80 million unique TCRs held in an early data release. Overall study results and limits: A further, later analysis showed that HLA-associated TCR beta chains (compared with equally common others) were more clonally expanded. Researchers left out some V segments, among them TRBV6-2 and TRBV6-3, as indistinguishable. Donors belonging to an Asian-associated ancestry cluster reportedly showed fewer N-insertions in productive TCRs than the roughly 700-donor mean, according to what a later analysis found.

The PCR contained 60 Vbeta and 13 Jbeta primers. Produced via immunoSEQ multiplex PCR; TCRdb's table is partial and in-frame only. The sample comprises about 130,000 clones, 17% of which are singletons, and roughly 2.7% rests with the top ten. Worth noting for this clone: Its antigen is not known.

The CDR3 is 13 amino acids. V lost 4 bases to trimming and J lost 8 bases, with 15 bases between them. Germline V lookup: CDR1 SGHNT, CDR2 YYREEE (reference sequence). The receptor's source is a female donor in good health and CMV-seropositive. V usage is TRBV5-4 and J usage is TRBJ1-2; no reliable D call. Sequencing was done on a sample of PBMCs. The CDR3 spells CASSPLPLTGYTF. CDR3 in DNA: TGTGCCAGCAGCCCCTTACCCCTTACAGGCTACACCTTC.